The T cell receptor beta chain under discussion was sequenced for a study of T cell changes during pregnancy in multiple sclerosis. Repertoires were generated with immunoSEQ multiplex PCR, while TCRdb's copy carries only in-frame clones and drops some. Found here are 65,000 or so clones, 90% of them singletons; the top ten hold more than 2%. Germline lookup yields CDR1 SGHVS and CDR2 FQNEAQ. The CDR3 loop spans 16 amino acids. V lost 3 bases and J lost 0, with 13 bases in between. The sequencing here drew on peripheral blood, taken in the second trimester of pregnancy. This TCR derives from a female donor in good health, enrolled as a control in a pregnancy study. V gene TRBV7-8 combines with J gene TRBJ2-3, with D possibly TRBD2 on 6 matching bases. The chain's CDR3 is CASSFIAEASTDTQYF. For the CDR3, the DNA is TGTGCCAGCAGCTTTATAGCGGAAGCTAGCACAGATACGCAGTATTTT.